The T cell receptor beta chain described here comes from a study of blood T cell repertoires in COVID-19. Across the whole study: The origin of the acute and convalescent COVID-19 samples was the United States, Italy and Spain. Sample material is recorded as cDNA or gDNA derived from T cells, B-cell-depleted T cells, or PBMCs.

Data came from immunoSEQ multiplex PCR; TCRdb stores just in-frame clones and leaves some out. The sample records approximately 500,000 clones, 85% to 90% being singletons. This clone was picked up one time. The V end was cut by 2 bases, the J end by 3 bases, with 14 bases between. Germline values: CDR1 MNHNS, CDR2 SASEGT. This CDR3 spans 15 amino acids. The Seattle patients, enrolled during active infection, were followed longitudinally. This chain connects TRBV6-1 to TRBJ2-7, with D tentatively TRBD1 (5 bases). Sequencing was carried out using peripheral blood. The source of this sequence is a woman aged 45-65 years with COVID-19, enrolled during active disease. The CDR3 is CASSERVARGYEQYF. The CDR3 region has the DNA TGTGCCAGCAGTGAACGGGTTGCAAGGGGCTACGAGCAGTACTTC.